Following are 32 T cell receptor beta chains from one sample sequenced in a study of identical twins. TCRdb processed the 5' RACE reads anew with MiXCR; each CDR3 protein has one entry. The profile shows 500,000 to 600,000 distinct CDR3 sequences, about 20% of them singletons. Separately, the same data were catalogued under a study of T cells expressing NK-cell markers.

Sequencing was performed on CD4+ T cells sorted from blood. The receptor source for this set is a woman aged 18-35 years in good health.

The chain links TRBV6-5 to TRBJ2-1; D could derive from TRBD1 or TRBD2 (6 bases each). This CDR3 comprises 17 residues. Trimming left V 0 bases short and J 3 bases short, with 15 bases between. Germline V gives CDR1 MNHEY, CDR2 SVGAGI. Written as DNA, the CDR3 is TGTGCCAGCAGTTACTCGCCTTCCAGGGGACTCTACAATGAGCAGTTCTTC. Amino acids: CASSYSPSRGLYNEQFF.

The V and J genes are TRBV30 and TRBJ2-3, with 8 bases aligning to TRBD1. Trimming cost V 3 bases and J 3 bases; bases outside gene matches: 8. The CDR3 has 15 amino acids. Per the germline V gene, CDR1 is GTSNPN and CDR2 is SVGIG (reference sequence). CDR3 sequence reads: CAWSYGQGATDTQYF. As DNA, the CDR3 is TGTGCCTGGAGCTACGGACAGGGAGCAACAGATACGCAGTATTTT.

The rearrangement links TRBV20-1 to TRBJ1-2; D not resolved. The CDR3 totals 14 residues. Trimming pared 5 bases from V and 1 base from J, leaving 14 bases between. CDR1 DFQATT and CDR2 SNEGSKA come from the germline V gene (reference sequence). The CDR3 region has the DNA TGCAGTGCTCAGAATCCCCAAGTTAACTATGGCTACACCTTC. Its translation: CSAQNPQVNYGYTF.

CDR3 bases: TGTGCCAGCAGCCTGCGACTGCCCTTCTCCTACAATGAGCAGTTCTTC. This sequence encodes CASSLRLPFSYNEQFF. The chain is built from TRBV3-1 and TRBJ2-1; D not resolved. Germline values: CDR1 LGHDT, CDR2 YNNKEL (reference sequence). V was pared by 4 bases and J by 0 bases, with 13 bases between. The CDR3 length is 16 residues.

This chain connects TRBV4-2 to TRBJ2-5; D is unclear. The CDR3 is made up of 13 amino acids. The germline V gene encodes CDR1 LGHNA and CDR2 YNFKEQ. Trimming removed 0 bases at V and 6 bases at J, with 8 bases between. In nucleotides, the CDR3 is TGTGCCAGCAGCCAAGATAGGAAAAAGACCCAGTACTTC. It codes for CASSQDRKKTQYF.

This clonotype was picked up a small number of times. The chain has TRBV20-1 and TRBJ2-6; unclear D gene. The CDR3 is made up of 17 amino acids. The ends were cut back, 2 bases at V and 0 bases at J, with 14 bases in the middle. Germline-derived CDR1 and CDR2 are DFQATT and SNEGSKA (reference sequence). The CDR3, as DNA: TGCAGTGCTAGAAGTATCCTCAAAAGCTCTGGGGCCAACGTCCTGACTTTC. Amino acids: CSARSILKSSGANVLTF.

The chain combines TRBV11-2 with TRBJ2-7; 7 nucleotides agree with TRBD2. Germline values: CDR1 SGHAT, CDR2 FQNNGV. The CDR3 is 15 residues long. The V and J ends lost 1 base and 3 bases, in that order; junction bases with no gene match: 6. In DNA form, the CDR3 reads TGTGCCAGCAGCTTAGTTCCAGCGGGAAACTACGAGCAGTACTTC. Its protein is CASSLVPAGNYEQYF.

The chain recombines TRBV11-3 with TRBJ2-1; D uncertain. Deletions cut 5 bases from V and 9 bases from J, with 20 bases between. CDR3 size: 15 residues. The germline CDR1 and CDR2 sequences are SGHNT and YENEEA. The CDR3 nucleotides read TGTGCCAGCAGCCGTGAGTCGGCTAGGTCCGGTGAGCAGTTCTTC. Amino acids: CASSRESARSGEQFF.

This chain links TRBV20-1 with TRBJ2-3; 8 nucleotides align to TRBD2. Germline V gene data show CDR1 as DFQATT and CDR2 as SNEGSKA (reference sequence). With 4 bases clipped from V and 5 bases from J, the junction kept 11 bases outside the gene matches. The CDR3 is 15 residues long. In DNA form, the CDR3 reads TGCAGTGCTATCCCCTTCCAGCTAGCGGGAGATACGCAGTATTTT. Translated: CSAIPFQLAGDTQYF.

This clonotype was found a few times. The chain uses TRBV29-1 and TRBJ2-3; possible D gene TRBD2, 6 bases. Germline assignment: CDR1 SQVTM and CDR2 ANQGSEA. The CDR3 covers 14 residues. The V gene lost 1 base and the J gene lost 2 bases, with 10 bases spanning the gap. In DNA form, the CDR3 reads TGCAGCGTTGAAGGCGGGACCCACACAGATACGCAGTATTTT. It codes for CSVEGGTHTDTQYF.

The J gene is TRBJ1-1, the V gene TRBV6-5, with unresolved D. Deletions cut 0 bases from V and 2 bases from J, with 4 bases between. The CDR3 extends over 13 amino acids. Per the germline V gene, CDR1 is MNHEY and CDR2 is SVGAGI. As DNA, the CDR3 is TGTGCCAGCAGTTACTCGTTTAACACTGAAGCTTTCTTT. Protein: CASSYSFNTEAFF.

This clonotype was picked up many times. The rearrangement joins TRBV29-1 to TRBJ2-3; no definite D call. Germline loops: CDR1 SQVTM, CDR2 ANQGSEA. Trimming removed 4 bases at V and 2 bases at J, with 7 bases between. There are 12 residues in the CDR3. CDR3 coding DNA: TGCAGCGTTGGACTCCACACAGATACGCAGTATTTT. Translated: CSVGLHTDTQYF.

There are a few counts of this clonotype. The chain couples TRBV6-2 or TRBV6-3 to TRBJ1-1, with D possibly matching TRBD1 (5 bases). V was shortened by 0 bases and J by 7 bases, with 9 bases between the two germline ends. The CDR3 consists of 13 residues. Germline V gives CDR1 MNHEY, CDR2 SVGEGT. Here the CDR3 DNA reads TGTGCCAGCAGTTACTCGAGGGACCTTGAAGCTTTCTTT. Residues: CASSYSRDLEAFF.

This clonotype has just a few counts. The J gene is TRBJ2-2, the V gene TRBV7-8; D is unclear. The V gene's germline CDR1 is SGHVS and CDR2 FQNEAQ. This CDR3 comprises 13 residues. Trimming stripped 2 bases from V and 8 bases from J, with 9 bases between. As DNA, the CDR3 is TGTGCCAGCAGCTTATTTGCTATAGGGGAGCTGTTTTTT. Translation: CASSLFAIGELFF.

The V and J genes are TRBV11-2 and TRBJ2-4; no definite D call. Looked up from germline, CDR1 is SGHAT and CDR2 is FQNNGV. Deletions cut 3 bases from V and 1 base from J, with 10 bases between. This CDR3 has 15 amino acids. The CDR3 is CASSFSALAKNIQYF. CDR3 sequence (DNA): TGTGCCAGCAGCTTTTCAGCCCTGGCCAAAAACATTCAGTACTTC.

CDR3 DNA sequence: TGTGCCAGCAGTTACAGTAGGGTCACCGGGGAGCTGTTTTTT. Encoded protein: CASSYSRVTGELFF. V gene TRBV6-2 or TRBV6-3 combines with J gene TRBJ2-2; D is unresolved. Trimming pared 2 bases from V and 4 bases from J, leaving 8 bases between. Germline lookup yields CDR1 MNHEY and CDR2 SVGEGT. The CDR3 has 14 amino acids.

For the CDR3, the DNA is TGTGCCAGCAGCGTAGGTGGGAGCCCAGCCTACGAGCAGTACTTC. Residues: CASSVGGSPAYEQYF. V and J are TRBV9 and TRBJ2-7; TRBD2 is a possible D gene (5 bases). V lost 0 bases to trimming and J lost 2 bases, with 12 bases between them. The CDR3 totals 15 residues. Looked up from germline, CDR1 is SGDLS and CDR2 is YYNGEE.

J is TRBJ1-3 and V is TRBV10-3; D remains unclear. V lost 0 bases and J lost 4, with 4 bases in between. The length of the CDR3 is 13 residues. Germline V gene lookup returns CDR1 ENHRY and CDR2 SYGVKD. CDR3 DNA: TGTGCCATCAGTGAGTCGGAAGGAAACACCATATATTTT. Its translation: CAISESEGNTIYF.

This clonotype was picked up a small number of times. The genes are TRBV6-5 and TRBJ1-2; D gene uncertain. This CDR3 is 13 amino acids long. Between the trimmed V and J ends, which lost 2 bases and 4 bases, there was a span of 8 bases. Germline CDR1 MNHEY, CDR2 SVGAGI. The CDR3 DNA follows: TGTGCCAGCAGTTACGGAAATTTCTATGGCTACACCTTC. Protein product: CASSYGNFYGYTF.

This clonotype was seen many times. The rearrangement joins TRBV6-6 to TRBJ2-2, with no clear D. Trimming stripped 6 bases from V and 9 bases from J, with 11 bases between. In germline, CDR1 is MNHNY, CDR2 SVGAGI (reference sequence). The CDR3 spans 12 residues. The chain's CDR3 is CASRESDRELFF. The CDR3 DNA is TGTGCCAGCAGAGAATCCGACCGGGAGCTGTTTTTT.

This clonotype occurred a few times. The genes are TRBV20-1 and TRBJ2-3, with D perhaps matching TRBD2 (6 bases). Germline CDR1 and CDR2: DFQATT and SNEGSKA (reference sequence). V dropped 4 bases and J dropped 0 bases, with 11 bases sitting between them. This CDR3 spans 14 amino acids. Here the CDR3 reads CSAKPRGSTDTQYF. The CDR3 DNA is TGCAGTGCTAAACCTCGGGGGAGCACAGATACGCAGTATTTT.

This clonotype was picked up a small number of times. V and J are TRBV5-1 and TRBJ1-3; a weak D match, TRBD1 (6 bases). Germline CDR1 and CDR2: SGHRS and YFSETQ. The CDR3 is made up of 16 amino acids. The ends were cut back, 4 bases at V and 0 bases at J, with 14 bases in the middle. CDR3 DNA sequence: TGCGCCAGCAGCAGTGGACAGACCCGCTCTGGAAACACCATATATTTT. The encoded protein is CASSSGQTRSGNTIYF.

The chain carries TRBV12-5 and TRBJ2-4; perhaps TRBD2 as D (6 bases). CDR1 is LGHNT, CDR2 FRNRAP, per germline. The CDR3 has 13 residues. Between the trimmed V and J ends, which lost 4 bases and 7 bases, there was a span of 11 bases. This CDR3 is CASGSYRGNIQYF. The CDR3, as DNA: TGTGCTAGTGGTTCCTACCGGGGGAACATTCAGTACTTC.

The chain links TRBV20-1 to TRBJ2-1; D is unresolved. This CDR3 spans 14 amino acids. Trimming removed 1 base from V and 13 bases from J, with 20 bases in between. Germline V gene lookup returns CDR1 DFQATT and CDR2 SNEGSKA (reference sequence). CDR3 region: CSARAGNAAGVQFF. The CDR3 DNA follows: TGCAGTGCTAGAGCTGGGAACGCGGCCGGCGTCCAGTTCTTC.

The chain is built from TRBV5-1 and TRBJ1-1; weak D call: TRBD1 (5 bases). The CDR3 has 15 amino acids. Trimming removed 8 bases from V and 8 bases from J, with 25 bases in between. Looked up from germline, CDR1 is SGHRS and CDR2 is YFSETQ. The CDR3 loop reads CASLSRDSASGEAFF. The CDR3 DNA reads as TGCGCCAGTCTAAGTCGGGACTCCGCCTCGGGAGAAGCTTTCTTT.

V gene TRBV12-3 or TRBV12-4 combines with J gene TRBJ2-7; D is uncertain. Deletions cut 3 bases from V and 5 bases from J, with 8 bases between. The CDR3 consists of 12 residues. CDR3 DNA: TGTGCCAGCAGTTTGTTGTCCAACGAGCAGTACTTC. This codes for CASSLLSNEQYF.

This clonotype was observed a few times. The CDR3 sequence: CASSPRTGGYTF. The CDR3 DNA reads as TGTGCCAGCAGCCCCCGGACAGGTGGCTACACCTTC. The rearrangement joins TRBV13 to TRBJ1-2; the match to TRBD1 covers 7 bases. The V and J ends lost 5 bases and 7 bases, in that order; junction bases with no gene match: 4. Germline V gene sequence: CDR1 PRHDT, CDR2 FYEKMQ (reference sequence). The CDR3 sequence is 12 residues long.

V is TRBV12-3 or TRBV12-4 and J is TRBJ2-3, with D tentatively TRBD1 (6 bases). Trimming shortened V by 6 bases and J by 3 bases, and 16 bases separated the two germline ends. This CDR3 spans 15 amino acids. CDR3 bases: TGTGCCAGCAGAAATAGGGGGTGGGGAACAGATACGCAGTATTTT. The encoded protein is CASRNRGWGTDTQYF.

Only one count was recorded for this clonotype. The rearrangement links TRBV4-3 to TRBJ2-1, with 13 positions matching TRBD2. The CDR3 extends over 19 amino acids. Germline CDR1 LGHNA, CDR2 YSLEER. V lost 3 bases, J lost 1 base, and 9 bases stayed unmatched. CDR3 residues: CASSQEGGTSGASYNEQFF. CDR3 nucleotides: TGCGCCAGCAGCCAGGAAGGGGGGACTAGCGGGGCTTCCTACAATGAGCAGTTCTTC.

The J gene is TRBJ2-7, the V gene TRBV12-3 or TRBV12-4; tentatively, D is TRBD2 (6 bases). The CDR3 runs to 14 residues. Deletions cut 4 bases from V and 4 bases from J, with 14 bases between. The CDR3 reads CASSSTPTSYEQYF. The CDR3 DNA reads TGTGCCAGCAGTTCCACACCGACTAGTTACGAGCAGTACTTC.

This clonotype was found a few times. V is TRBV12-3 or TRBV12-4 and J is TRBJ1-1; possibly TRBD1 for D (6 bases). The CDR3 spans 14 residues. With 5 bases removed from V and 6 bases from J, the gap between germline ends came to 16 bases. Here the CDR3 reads CASSPSRWGPEAFF. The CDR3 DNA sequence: TGTGCCAGCAGTCCCTCAAGGTGGGGGCCTGAAGCTTTCTTT.

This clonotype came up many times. The CDR3 spells CSVDEGLPDTQYF. The CDR3 DNA follows: TGCAGCGTTGACGAGGGGCTTCCAGATACGCAGTATTTT. V usage is TRBV29-1 and J usage is TRBJ2-3; possibly TRBD1 or TRBD2 for D (5 bases each). The CDR3 is 13 residues long. Germline lookup yields CDR1 SQVTM and CDR2 ANQGSEA. V was pared by 3 bases and J by 4 bases, with 11 bases between.